This TCR beta chain derives from a study of blood T cell repertoires in COVID-19. Clones were read by immunoSEQ multiplex PCR, and TCRdb kept only the in-frame ones, dropping some. Here the sample spans 150,000 or so clones, around 79% being singletons. Everyone who took part was roughly 18 to 89 years old, and they came from about 25 US areas. The CDR3 consists of 16 residues. Germline CDR1 is SGHRS and CDR2 is YFSETQ. Trimming stripped 1 base from V and 3 bases from J, with 13 bases between. V gene TRBV5-1 combines with J gene TRBJ2-2; weak D call: TRBD1 (5 bases). The TCR originated in a woman aged 50 to 60 who had recovered from COVID-19. The sequenced sample was PBMCs or T cells enriched from blood (not recorded which). The CDR3 spells CASSLLGQPDTGELFF. As DNA, the CDR3 is TGCGCCAGCAGCTTGCTGGGGCAGCCAGACACCGGGGAGCTGTTTTTT.